These T cell receptor beta chains were read from a single sample in a study of blood T cell repertoires in COVID-19. Generated by immunoSEQ multiplex PCR, the TCRdb table keeps only in-frame clones and is missing some. The data hold 100,000 or so clones, with over 75% observed a single time. Sequenced: peripheral blood. These receptors originate from a human donor in a cohort sampled during active COVID-19. CDR3s include the opening cysteine and the closing phenylalanine or tryptophan. A D gene is named only where the DNA matches it firmly. Where a row states a size, it is once, few, many or the class of an expanded clone; other rows omit it.

>NA|NA|TRBJ2-5|TRBV19
CASSIDAGFETQYF
TGTGCCAGTAGTATAGACGCAGGATTCGAGACCCAGTACTTC
>TRBD2|few|TRBJ2-7|TRBV7-9
CASSLATGGGPLYEQYF
TGTGCCAGCAGCTTAGCGACTGGCGGGGGGCCCCTCTACGAGCAGTACTTC
>NA|large|TRBJ1-2|TRBV5-1
CASSLAEGDGYTF
TGCGCCAGCAGCTTGGCAGAGGGCGATGGCTACACCTTC
>TRBD2|once|TRBJ2-3|TRBV7-2
CASSTPTSGKFTDTQYF
TGTGCCAGCAGCACCCCGACTAGCGGGAAGTTCACAGATACGCAGTATTTT
>TRBD2|once|TRBJ2-1|TRBV4-3
CASSQVGLGVPNEQFF
TGCGCCAGCAGCCAAGTCGGACTAGGCGTCCCCAATGAGCAGTTCTTC
>TRBD1|NA|TRBJ1-2|TRBV15
CATSREQGAYGYTF
TGTGCCACCAGCCGAGAACAGGGGGCCTATGGCTACACCTTC
>NA|NA|TRBJ1-2|TRBV12-3/TRBV12-4
CASSLSRDSGYTF
TGTGCCAGCAGTTTAAGCCGGGACTCAGGCTACACCTTC
>TRBD1|NA|TRBJ1-5|TRBV27
CASRRGGEGQPQHF
TGTGCCAGCAGAAGAGGGGGCGAAGGTCAGCCCCAGCATTTT
>TRBD2|NA|TRBJ2-3|TRBV4-1
CASSQGPGLAGGPFSTDTQYF
TGCGCCAGCAGCCAAGGCCCGGGACTAGCGGGGGGTCCGTTTAGCACAGATACGCAGTATTTT
>NA|NA|TRBJ1-1|TRBV6-5
CASCTVTNTEAFF
TGTGCCAGCTGTACGGTTACGAACACTGAAGCTTTCTTT
>NA|NA|TRBJ1-6|TRBV6-5
CASNTTGNSPLHF
TGTGCCAGCAACACCACAGGGAATTCACCCCTCCACTTT
>NA|NA|TRBJ1-2|TRBV18
CASSPTIDDGYGYTF
TGTGCCAGCTCACCTACTATCGACGACGGTTATGGCTACACCTTC
>NA|NA|TRBJ1-5|TRBV19
CASNDGRDTGSHF
TGTGCCAGCAACGACGGAAGGGACACGGGGTCGCATTTT
>TRBD1|once|TRBJ2-3|TRBV10-3
CAISDYRDRGYTDTQYF
TGTGCCATCAGTGACTACCGGGACAGGGGGTATACAGATACGCAGTATTTT